One sample yielded the 13 T cell receptor beta chains listed below, sequenced in a study of blood T cells in healthy people across ages. Then a second PCR, running roughly 7 to 11 cycles, was carried out with a sample-barcoded 5' primer and a J-beta primer mix. MiXCR was run by TCRdb on the 5' RACE reads, yielding one entry per CDR3 protein. This table holds hundreds of thousands of distinct CDR3 sequences, more than 20% found once. Material: blood. Every receptor here comes from a man in his 70s in good health.

This clonotype came up a few times. This rearrangement joins TRBV7-3 to TRBJ2-1, with 7 bases lining up with TRBD2. CDR1 is SGHTA and CDR2 is FQGTGA in the germline V gene. V was pared by 4 bases and J by 2 bases, with 8 bases of the junction left unmatched. CDR3 length: 16 amino acids. The CDR3 is CASSSISGTPYNEQFF. Here the CDR3 DNA reads TGTGCCAGCAGCTCTATAAGCGGGACTCCCTACAATGAGCAGTTCTTC.

The CDR3 DNA reads as TGTGCCAACGACAGGGGGAACACCGGGGAGCTGTTTTTT. This sequence encodes CANDRGNTGELFF. V gene TRBV6-1 combines with J gene TRBJ2-2; 8 positions match TRBD1. Germline CDR1 is MNHNS and CDR2 is SASEGT. The V gene end was trimmed by 10 bases and the J gene end by 1 base; junction bases not matched to a gene: 2. The length of the CDR3 is 13 residues.

The V gene is TRBV7-9, the J gene TRBJ1-4; D remains unclear. V was pared by 2 bases and J by 0 bases, with 7 bases between. The germline V gene encodes CDR1 SEHNR and CDR2 FQNEAQ (reference sequence). The CDR3 covers 15 residues. This CDR3 reads CASSLLSTTNEKLFF. The CDR3 DNA sequence: TGTGCCAGCAGCTTACTCAGCACAACTAATGAAAAACTGTTTTTT.

This chain links TRBV7-2 with TRBJ1-2; D uncertain. Germline V gene lookup returns CDR1 SGHTA and CDR2 FQGNSA. The CDR3 is 13 amino acids. The V end was cut by 5 bases, the J end by 1 base, with 8 bases between. In nucleotides, the CDR3 is TGTGCCAGCAGCCCTCGGTTTAACTATGGCTACACCTTC. It yields the protein CASSPRFNYGYTF.

This clonotype came up many times. V gene TRBV9 combines with J gene TRBJ2-3; TRBD2 matches at 12 bases. Trimming at V came to 3 bases and at J to 3 bases, leaving 5 bases not matched to a gene. The CDR3 runs 16 residues. Germline V gives CDR1 SGDLS, CDR2 YYNGEE. CDR3: CASSAGLAGPTDTQYF. The DNA for the CDR3 is TGTGCCAGCAGCGCCGGACTAGCGGGGCCAACAGATACGCAGTATTTT.

The J gene is TRBJ1-4, the V gene TRBV20-1; D perhaps matches TRBD1 (6 bases). CDR3 size: 14 residues. In germline, CDR1 is DFQATT, CDR2 SNEGSKA (reference sequence). Deletions cut 7 bases from V and 3 bases from J, with 15 bases between. The CDR3 sequence is CSVINRVANEKLFF. CDR3 DNA: TGCAGTGTCATAAACAGGGTAGCTAATGAAAAACTGTTTTTT.

In its sample, this clonotype was seen a few times. This rearrangement joins TRBV7-2 to TRBJ1-5; D remains ambiguous. The CDR3 is 14 residues long. Per the germline V gene, CDR1 is SGHTA and CDR2 is FQGNSA. The V end lost 4 bases, the J end lost 1 base, and 8 bases lay between the germline ends. In nucleotides, the CDR3 is TGTGCCAGCAGCTCTCTGGGCAGCAATCAGCCCCAGCATTTT. Protein product: CASSSLGSNQPQHF. Supplemented by reference TRBV7-2 and TRBJ1-5, the full variable domain reads GAGVSQSPSNKVTEKGKDVELRCDPISGHTALYWYRQSLGQGLEFLIYFQGNSAPDKSGLPSDRFSAERTGGSVSTLTIQRTQQEDSAVYLCASSSLGSNQPQHFGDGTRLSIL.

This clonotype came up a few times. V and J are TRBV4-2 and TRBJ2-3; the match to TRBD2 covers 13 bases. CDR1 is LGHNA, CDR2 YNFKEQ, per germline. With 0 bases clipped from V and 0 bases from J, the junction kept 12 bases outside the gene matches. The CDR3 contains 21 residues. CDR3 DNA: TGTGCCAGCAGCCAAGAAGGACTAGCGGGAGCCTCAACCTTCAGCACAGATACGCAGTATTTT. This encodes CASSQEGLAGASTFSTDTQYF.

This clonotype turned up a few times. The V call is TRBV9, the J call TRBJ2-1; tentatively, D is TRBD1 (6 bases). Trimming stripped 6 bases from V and 4 bases from J, with 20 bases between. Germline values: CDR1 SGDLS, CDR2 YYNGEE. This CDR3 region has 16 residues. The CDR3 protein is CASNGPQGNLYNEQFF. DNA of the CDR3: TGTGCCAGCAACGGCCCCCAGGGGAACCTTTACAATGAGCAGTTCTTC.

This clonotype came up a few times. The chain is built from TRBV6-5 and TRBJ2-3, with 8 nucleotides matching TRBD2. The V gene end was trimmed by 6 bases and the J gene end by 4 bases; junction bases not matched to a gene: 9. Germline values: CDR1 MNHEY, CDR2 SVGAGI. The CDR3 consists of 15 residues. CDR3 region: CASSRSGRNSDTQYF. The CDR3 region has the DNA TGTGCCAGCAGCCGGAGCGGGAGAAACTCAGATACGCAGTATTTT.

This clonotype was found many times. V usage is TRBV6-2 or TRBV6-3 and J usage is TRBJ2-7; 13 bases are a match to TRBD2. The trim removed 6 bases at V and 5 bases at J, leaving 10 bases unmatched. The CDR3 is made up of 16 amino acids. Germline CDR1 MNHEY, CDR2 SVGEGT. CDR3 sequence reads: CASRTRGTSGTNEQYF. CDR3 coding DNA: TGTGCCAGCAGAACGCGTGGGACTAGCGGGACCAACGAGCAGTACTTC.

V gene TRBV3-1 combines with J gene TRBJ2-4, with D possibly being TRBD1 (6 bases). CDR3 length: 15 residues. CDR1 and CDR2 (germline): LGHDT, YNNKEL (reference sequence). Trimming left V 1 base short and J 8 bases short, with 15 bases between. The CDR3 reads CASSQVLGARDIQYF. For the CDR3, the DNA is TGTGCCAGCAGCCAAGTTTTGGGGGCTCGGGACATTCAGTACTTC.

The rearrangement links TRBV5-8 to TRBJ2-3; TRBD1 agrees at 10 bases. The CDR3 loop spans 16 amino acids. J was trimmed by 2 bases and V by 4 bases; bases with no gene match: 7. Germline values: CDR1 SGHTS, CDR2 YDEGEE. CDR3 protein: CASSQRDRGYTDTQYF. CDR3 in DNA: TGTGCCAGCAGCCAACGGGACAGGGGCTACACAGATACGCAGTATTTT.